These 26 T cell receptor beta chains were all obtained from the same sample, sequenced in a study of siplizumab effects on memory and regulatory T cells. The repertoire was sequenced with immunoSEQ multiplex PCR; TCRdb's copy has only in-frame clones and lacks some. The sample contains approximately 100,000 clones, 90% to 95% of which appear only once. The material sequenced was Tregs sorted from blood. The receptors were sampled from a human donor in good health.

The rearrangement links TRBV6-5 to TRBJ2-3; D remains ambiguous. CDR1 and CDR2 from the germline V gene are MNHEY and SVGAGI. The ends were cut back, 4 bases at V and 4 bases at J, with 9 bases in the middle. The CDR3 has 13 residues. The CDR3 nucleotides are TGTGCCAGCAGTTGGGCCCACGCAGATACGCAGTATTTT. Its translation is CASSWAHADTQYF.

This clone was observed once. The chain joins TRBV28 to TRBJ2-7; 10 nucleotides line up with TRBD2. This CDR3 is built from 14 residues. The ends lost 6 bases at V and 2 bases at J; junction bases unmatched: 4. CDR1 and CDR2 from the germline V gene are MDHEN and SYDVKM. Here the CDR3 reads CASRSSGGAYEQYF. The CDR3 bases are TGTGCCAGCAGGTCTAGCGGGGGAGCCTACGAGCAGTACTTC.

This clone has just one count. The chain recombines TRBV25-1 with TRBJ1-2, with D possibly matching TRBD1 (5 bases). Trimming cost V 1 base and J 4 bases, with 13 bases left between them. Germline CDR1 MGHDK, CDR2 SYGVNS. The CDR3 contains 15 residues. The CDR3 spells CASSESGRGTYGYTF. CDR3 in DNA: TGTGCCAGCAGTGAATCTGGGAGGGGTACCTATGGCTACACCTTC.

The chain links TRBV19 to TRBJ1-3, with 7 bases aligning to TRBD1. The CDR3 is 15 residues long. Germline V gene data show CDR1 as LNHDA and CDR2 as SQIVND (reference sequence). V trimming: 3 bases; J trimming: 2 bases; junction bases outside the gene matches: 4. CDR3 sequence reads: CASSITGAAGNTIYF. CDR3 sequence (DNA): TGTGCCAGTAGTATTACAGGGGCAGCTGGAAACACCATATATTTT.

The chain is built from TRBV5-6 and TRBJ2-5, with D perhaps TRBD1 (6 bases). The CDR3 has 13 amino acids. Germline V gene lookup returns CDR1 SGHDT and CDR2 YYEEEE. Trimming left V 4 bases short and J 4 bases short, with 11 bases between. CDR3 region: CASSPPTGETQYF. CDR3 sequence (DNA): TGTGCCAGCAGCCCCCCGACAGGAGAGACCCAGTACTTC.

The rearrangement uses TRBV7-9 and TRBJ2-3; weak D call: TRBD1 (6 bases). The CDR3 loop spans 15 amino acids. Germline V gives CDR1 SEHNR, CDR2 FQNEAQ (reference sequence). Trimming left V 7 bases short and J 4 bases short, with 18 bases between. The CDR3 coding sequence is TGTGCCAGCAACCACGTACAGGGTTCGGCAGATACGCAGTATTTT. Translating it yields CASNHVQGSADTQYF. Full variable domain (outside the CDR3, taken from reference TRBV7-9 and TRBJ2-3): DTGVSQNPRHKITKRGQNVTFRCDPISEHNRLYWYRQTLGQGPEFLTYFQNEAQLEKSRLLSDRFSAERPKGSFSTLEIQRTEQGDSAMYLCASNHVQGSADTQYFGPGTRLTVL.

The chain couples TRBV19 to TRBJ2-1; D is unclear. V was shortened by 3 bases and J by 0 bases, with 9 bases between the two germline ends. The CDR3 loop spans 15 amino acids. CDR1 is LNHDA, CDR2 SQIVND, per germline (reference sequence). Here the CDR3 reads CASSIKSLSYNEQFF. CDR3 coding DNA: TGTGCCAGTAGTATCAAATCCCTCTCCTACAATGAGCAGTTCTTC.

This clone was recorded only once. J is TRBJ1-5 and V is TRBV5-6; D perhaps matches TRBD1 (5 bases). The CDR3 sequence is 16 residues long. The V gene lost 4 bases and the J gene lost 1 base, with 15 bases spanning the gap. CDR1 SGHDT and CDR2 YYEEEE come from the germline V gene. DNA for the CDR3: TGTGCCAGCAGCGTCTCCAGGGTGTGGAGCAATCAGCCCCAGCATTTT. It specifies CASSVSRVWSNQPQHF.

The gene calls are TRBV6-5 and TRBJ1-5; the D gene is possibly TRBD1 (5 bases). V was clipped by 2 bases and J by 0 bases, with 5 bases between them. The germline gives CDR1 MNHEY, CDR2 SVGAGI. The CDR3 extends over 14 amino acids. The CDR3 coding sequence is TGTGCCAGCAGTTACGGGGGTAGCAATCAGCCCCAGCATTTT. Amino acids: CASSYGGSNQPQHF.

This chain connects TRBV11-2 to TRBJ2-5; D is ambiguous. Deletions cut 2 bases from V and 1 base from J, with 5 bases between. The germline CDR1 and CDR2 sequences are SGHAT and FQNNGV. The length of the CDR3 is 13 residues. This chain's CDR3 is CASSLLVQETQYF. In DNA, the CDR3 is TGTGCCAGCAGCTTACTAGTCCAAGAGACCCAGTACTTC.

This rearrangement joins TRBV7-3 to TRBJ1-2, with D unclear. The germline CDR1 and CDR2 sequences are SGHTA and FQGTGA. The CDR3 has 11 amino acids. Deletions cut 6 bases from V and 2 bases from J, with 4 bases between. The CDR3 DNA follows: TGTGCCAGCAGAAACAACTATGGCTACACCTTC. Amino acids: CASRNNYGYTF.

This chain joins TRBV19 and TRBJ2-5, with D possibly being TRBD1 (5 bases). Deletions cut 7 bases from V and 2 bases from J, with 11 bases between. The CDR3 is made up of 13 amino acids. Germline V lookup: CDR1 LNHDA, CDR2 SQIVND (reference sequence). DNA of the CDR3: TGTGCCAGTACGTGGACAAGTCAAGAGACCCAGTACTTC. This gives the protein CASTWTSQETQYF.

The chain combines TRBV6-6 with TRBJ2-7; D unresolved. The length of the CDR3 is 15 residues. V lost 4 bases and J lost 1, with 14 bases in between. Looked up from germline, CDR1 is MNHNY and CDR2 is SVGAGI (reference sequence). Here the CDR3 DNA reads TGTGCCAGCAGTTCCCGTTCCCGGCAGTCCTACGAGCAGTACTTC. It encodes CASSSRSRQSYEQYF.

The chain has TRBV7-9 and TRBJ2-4; weak D call: TRBD2 (6 bases). V was cut by 3 bases and J by 12 bases, with 24 bases left in between. Per germline, CDR1 SEHNR and CDR2 FQNEAQ (reference sequence). This CDR3 is 16 amino acids long. The CDR3 coding sequence is TGTGCCAGCAGCTTCGCCACCTGGGGGGAGCGGCAAACTCAGTACTTC. This codes for CASSFATWGERQTQYF.

CDR3 bases: TGTGCCAGCAGCCCAGGACCGAACACTGAAGCTTTCTTT. Its protein product is CASSPGPNTEAFF. The gene calls are TRBV5-4 and TRBJ1-1; D unclear. CDR1 and CDR2 from the germline V gene are SGHNT and YYREEE (reference sequence). The CDR3 consists of 13 residues. V lost 4 bases and J 1 base, leaving 8 bases between the germline ends.

The rearrangement links TRBV10-3 to TRBJ2-3; D possibly matches TRBD1 or TRBD2 (5 bases each). Trimming took 8 bases from V and 3 from J, leaving 15 bases between them. The germline V gene encodes CDR1 ENHRY and CDR2 SYGVKD. This CDR3 region has 14 residues. The CDR3 nucleotides are TGTGCCATCCGGGACCCCCATAGAACAGATACGCAGTATTTT. Amino acid sequence: CAIRDPHRTDTQYF.

The chain recombines TRBV7-3 with TRBJ2-3; D may match TRBD1 or TRBD2 (5 bases each). The germline V and J ends were trimmed by 2 bases and 9 bases, with 18 bases remaining between them. The germline CDR1 and CDR2 sequences are SGHTA and FQGTGA. This CDR3 is built from 15 residues. In nucleotides, the CDR3 is TGTGCCAGCAGCTTAGATTTAGGGACCAAACCGACGCAGTATTTT. Translated, it gives CASSLDLGTKPTQYF.

The chain employs TRBV19 and TRBJ2-1, with a weak D call TRBD1 (6 bases). With 2 bases removed from V and 3 bases from J, the gap between germline ends came to 11 bases. Looked up from germline, CDR1 is LNHDA and CDR2 is SQIVND (reference sequence). The CDR3 contains 15 residues. The CDR3 reads CASSIRRTVYNEQFF. CDR3 DNA sequence: TGTGCCAGTAGTATAAGAAGGACAGTCTACAATGAGCAGTTCTTC.

V is TRBV29-1 and J is TRBJ1-1; possible D gene TRBD1, 6 bases. This CDR3 region has 13 residues. V lost 3 bases to trimming and J lost 3 bases, with 11 bases between them. Per the germline V gene, CDR1 is SQVTM and CDR2 is ANQGSEA. CDR3 sequence reads: CSVDRGLDTEAFF. The CDR3 DNA reads as TGCAGCGTTGACAGGGGATTGGACACTGAAGCTTTCTTT. Full variable domain (rest looked up from reference TRBV29-1 and TRBJ1-1): SAVISQKPSRDICQRGTSLTIQCQVDSQVTMMFWYRQQPGQSLTLIATANQGSEATYESGFVIDKFPISRPNLTFSTLTVSNMSPEDSSIYLCSVDRGLDTEAFFGQGTRLTVV.

The chain links TRBV5-5 to TRBJ1-2; no clear D gene. Germline CDR1 reads SGHKS; CDR2 reads YYEKEE (reference sequence). V shed 4 bases and J shed 5 bases, with 12 bases lying between them. There are 13 residues in the CDR3. The CDR3 reads CASSPRDQYGYTF. In DNA form, the CDR3 reads TGTGCCAGCAGCCCCCGCGACCAATATGGCTACACCTTC.

The V call is TRBV11-3, the J call TRBJ2-2, with 7 bases aligning to TRBD1. V lost 5 bases to trimming and J lost 5 bases; unmatched junction nucleotides: 11. CDR3 length equals 16 residues. The germline V gene has CDR1 SGHNT and CDR2 YENEEA. As DNA, the CDR3 is TGTGCCAGCAGCCCATCCTCGACAGGGCGGACCGGGGAGCTGTTTTTT. It translates to CASSPSSTGRTGELFF.

In this sample, this clone turned up once. J is TRBJ2-3 and V is TRBV7-9; TRBD2 agrees at 8 bases. J was trimmed by 4 bases and V by 1 base; bases with no gene match: 7. Germline V gene data show CDR1 as SEHNR and CDR2 as FQNEAQ (reference sequence). This CDR3 spans 16 amino acids. CDR3 region: CASSLVGAGEPDTQYF. CDR3 DNA sequence: TGTGCCAGCAGCTTAGTAGGAGCGGGAGAACCAGATACGCAGTATTTT.

The V and J genes are TRBV6-1 and TRBJ2-3; a possible D gene is TRBD2 (6 bases). Germline V gene data show CDR1 as MNHNS and CDR2 as SASEGT. V was trimmed by 4 bases and J by 1 base, leaving 15 bases between them. The CDR3 loop spans 16 amino acids. The CDR3, as DNA: TGTGCCAGCAGTGGCGGGACCTTAAGCGGCACAGATACGCAGTATTTT. This codes for CASSGGTLSGTDTQYF.

The rearrangement joins TRBV4-2 to TRBJ2-7, with a possible D match to TRBD1 (6 bases). Germline CDR1 is LGHNA and CDR2 is YNFKEQ. This CDR3 is built from 14 residues. V lost 6 bases to trimming and J lost 3 bases, with 15 bases between them. The CDR3 nucleotides read TGTGCCAGCAGACGGCGGGCAGGGGACTACGAGCAGTACTTC. As protein: CASRRRAGDYEQYF.

The chain is built from TRBV28 and TRBJ2-1, with TRBD2 matching over 8 bases. The CDR3 totals 16 residues. The germline V gene encodes CDR1 MDHEN and CDR2 SYDVKM. V lost 5 bases to trimming and J lost 2 bases; unmatched junction nucleotides: 8. The CDR3, as DNA: TGTGCCAGCAGTCTCGTTACTAGCGGAACCTACAATGAGCAGTTCTTC. Translating it yields CASSLVTSGTYNEQFF.

The V gene is TRBV9, the J gene TRBJ1-2, with D possibly TRBD1 on 5 matching bases. The CDR3 sequence is 15 residues long. Trimming stripped 0 bases from V and 5 bases from J, with 14 bases between. Germline-derived CDR1 and CDR2 are SGDLS and YYNGEE. DNA of the CDR3: TGTGCCAGCAGCGTAGATATAGGGGAAAGGTATGGCTACACCTTC. Its translation: CASSVDIGERYGYTF.